In its sample, the clone carrying this T cell receptor (beta chain) was seen a few times. Its target is unknown. The authors sequenced patients whose flow cytometry had shown CD8+CD57+ cell expansion. Every patient was diagnosed with severe acquired aplastic anemia. At the time of blood sampling, patients had not yet received any therapy. Genomic DNA constituted the template upon which TCR beta VDJ and CDR3 profiling was performed. TCRdb used MiXCR to reprocess the reads, holding one entry per CDR3 protein. The sample holds about 190,000 distinct CDR3 sequences, just under 50% seen once. These data belong to a study of CD8+CD57+ T cells in acquired aplastic anemia. At the level of the study: Sorted CD4+ and CD8+ cells gave a mean 3.2 ug DNA, range about 0.19 to 27.4 ug. General observations from the study: Comparison of patients with controls identified about 30 shared CD8+ CDR3 sequences.

CDR1 SGHRS and CDR2 YFSETQ come from the germline V gene. V lost 3 bases and J lost 4, with 16 bases in between. This CDR3 is 15 amino acids long. The origin of this receptor is a human donor with aplastic anemia. Sequencing was done on a sample of sorted CD4+, CD8+, or CD8+CD57+ T cells (not recorded which) from PBMCs. The chain recombines TRBV5-1 with TRBJ1-1, with D possibly TRBD1 on 6 matching bases. The CDR3 region is CASSSFNRDTTEAFF. The CDR3 nucleotides are TGCGCCAGCAGCTCCTTCAACCGGGACACCACTGAAGCTTTCTTT.